The entry that follows covers one T cell receptor beta chain sequence. CDR1 and CDR2 (germline): MNHEY, SMNVEV (reference sequence). Trimming cost V 0 bases and J 4 bases; bases outside gene matches: 7. This CDR3 is 16 amino acids long. The sample belongs to a study of blood T cell repertoires in COVID-19. The wider study: COVID-19 samples, acute and convalescent, were from the United States, Italy and Spain. The analysed material was cDNA or gDNA that came from T cells, B-cell-depleted T cells, or PBMCs.

Per the original data handling: Reference gene primer amplification yielded estimated nucleated cell counts. Some clones are missing from TCRdb's copy, which holds only in-frame ones; the method was immunoSEQ multiplex PCR. V, J and clone size reflect that table, while D and trimming were determined from the DNA. This table has about 99,000 clones, around nine tenths appearing once. Sequenced input: peripheral blood. This clonotype was obtained from a human donor in a cohort sampled during active COVID-19. The chain recombines TRBV27 with TRBJ2-7; the match to TRBD2 covers 9 bases. The CDR3 DNA is TGTGCCAGCAGTTTATCCTCCGGACTAGCGAGGTACGAGCAGTACTTC. It encodes CASSLSSGLARYEQYF.